The 27 T cell receptor beta chains in this list originate from one sample, sequenced in a study of T-cell reconstitution after alpha-beta-depleted transplantation in children. Unique molecular identifiers were incorporated into the prepared TCRbeta library. TCRdb re-called the PCR reads with MiXCR, one entry per CDR3 protein. This table holds 420,000 or so distinct CDR3 sequences, approximately 11% found once. The sample in question was PBMCs from the stem cell graft donor, obtained from the stem cell graft. Receptors originate from a human donor who donated a stem cell graft to a child with acute myeloid leukemia.

Comments on this clonotype: Relative to the germline gene, one junction end is altered; a read error may explain this. This chain uses TRBV5-4 with TRBJ2-4, with 7 bases matching TRBD2. The CDR3 runs 13 residues. Germline V lookup: CDR1 SGHNT, CDR2 YYREEE (reference sequence). CDR3 sequence reads: CASSPAAGTISFF. The CDR3 DNA reads TGTGCCAGCAGCCCCGCGGCCGGGACTATATCTTTCTTC.

This clonotype was recorded at least ten times. This rearrangement joins TRBV24-1 to TRBJ2-1; D gene uncertain. The CDR3 length is 14 residues. Trimming stripped 5 bases from V and 5 bases from J, with 12 bases between. Germline loops: CDR1 KGHDR, CDR2 SFDVKD. CDR3 DNA sequence: TGTGCCACCAGTGGGTCAGGAGATAACAATGAGCAGTTCTTC. Its translation: CATSGSGDNNEQFF.

The chain combines TRBV20-1 with TRBJ2-1, with no clear D. Germline assignment: CDR1 DFQATT and CDR2 SNEGSKA (reference sequence). The CDR3 contains 14 residues. V was trimmed by 6 bases and J by 5 bases, leaving 17 bases between them. The CDR3 loop reads CSARPASLNNEQFF. CDR3 DNA sequence: TGCAGTGCCCGCCCGGCTTCCCTGAACAATGAGCAGTTCTTC.

This clonotype was detected ten times or more. The chain joins TRBV6-1 to TRBJ2-7; D is perhaps TRBD1 (6 bases). The germline V and J ends were trimmed by 4 bases and 4 bases, with 8 bases remaining between them. The V gene's germline CDR1 is MNHNS and CDR2 SASEGT. The CDR3 extends over 12 amino acids. CDR3 coding DNA: TGTGCCAGCAGTGCAACAGGGTACGAGCAGTACGTC. This encodes CASSATGYEQYV.

For the CDR3, the DNA is TGTGCCAGCAGTTTAGTCCAGGTAGCCAAAAACATTCAGTACTTC. This translates into CASSLVQVAKNIQYF. The V and J genes are TRBV12-3 or TRBV12-4 and TRBJ2-4; no clear D. The CDR3 covers 15 residues. Trimming removed 1 base from V and 0 bases from J, with 7 bases in between.

CDR3 nucleotides: TGCGCCAGCATAGCCCTACAGGGGGCGAGGAATGAGCAGTTCTTC. This gives the protein CASIALQGARNEQFF. The chain has TRBV10-2 and TRBJ2-1; TRBD1 aligns across 9 bases. The ends lost 7 bases at V and 7 bases at J; junction bases unmatched: 11. The germline V gene encodes CDR1 WSHSY and CDR2 SAAADI. CDR3 length: 15 amino acids.

The rearrangement joins TRBV11-3 to TRBJ2-3, with a weak D call TRBD2 (5 bases). The V end was cut by 1 base, the J end by 2 bases, with 13 bases between. The CDR3 is 16 residues long. CDR1 and CDR2 from the germline V gene are SGHNT and YENEEA. The CDR3 sequence is CASSLASPGNTDTQYF. The CDR3 DNA is TGTGCCAGCAGCTTAGCTTCGCCGGGAAACACAGATACGCAGTATTTT.

This rearrangement joins TRBV20-1 to TRBJ2-1; D tentatively reads TRBD1 or TRBD2 (5 bases each). CDR3 size: 12 residues. Germline-derived CDR1 and CDR2 are DFQATT and SNEGSKA (reference sequence). Trimming shortened V by 3 bases and J by 7 bases, and 10 bases separated the two germline ends. CDR3 sequence: CSARGPGNEQFF. For the CDR3, the DNA is TGCAGTGCTAGGGGGCCGGGGAATGAGCAGTTCTTC.

This chain connects TRBV29-1 to TRBJ2-5; D remains unclear. Trimming took 2 bases from V and 5 from J, leaving 6 bases between them. The germline CDR1 and CDR2 sequences are SQVTM and ANQGSEA. This CDR3 contains 11 residues. The CDR3 sequence: CSVESFETQYF. As DNA, the CDR3 is TGCAGCGTTGAATCTTTCGAGACCCAGTACTTC.

This chain joins TRBV20-1 and TRBJ2-1; 8 bases fit TRBD1. The germline V gene has CDR1 DFQATT and CDR2 SNEGSKA (reference sequence). CDR3 length: 14 amino acids. Germline trimming cut 5 bases from V and 9 bases from J; bases unmatched to any gene: 12. CDR3 in DNA: TGCAGTGCTGACCGACAGGGGAAGGGCGCTGAGCAGTTCTTC. Amino acids: CSADRQGKGAEQFF.

This clonotype was picked up many times. The rearrangement joins TRBV7-2 to TRBJ2-7; weak D call: TRBD1 (6 bases). Trimming removed 3 bases from V and 6 bases from J, with 12 bases in between. The germline V gene encodes CDR1 SGHTA and CDR2 FQGNSA. The CDR3 loop spans 13 amino acids. The CDR3 here is CASSFTRGFEQYF. The CDR3 region has the DNA TGTGCCAGCAGCTTCACCAGGGGTTTCGAGCAGTACTTC. The full variable domain, with the rest looked up from reference TRBV7-2 and TRBJ2-7, is GAGVSQSPSNKVTEKGKDVELRCDPISGHTALYWYRQSLGQGLEFLIYFQGNSAPDKSGLPSDRFSAERTGGSVSTLTIQRTQQEDSAVYLCASSFTRGFEQYFGPGTRLTVT.

The chain is built from TRBV12-3 or TRBV12-4 and TRBJ1-2; D uncertain. The CDR3 loop spans 11 amino acids. V shed 2 bases and J shed 6 bases, with 4 bases lying between them. DNA for the CDR3: TGTGCCAGCAGTTTATGGGATGGCTACACCTTC. Amino acid sequence: CASSLWDGYTF.

This clonotype was detected a few times. V is TRBV4-1 and J is TRBJ1-1, with D unresolved. Trimming took 1 base from V and 1 from J, leaving 10 bases between them. The CDR3 consists of 15 residues. CDR1 MGHRA and CDR2 YSYEKL come from the germline V gene. CDR3 coding DNA: TGCGCCAGCAGCCAAGTAGTCACGAAGAACACTGAAGCTTTCTTT. Amino acids: CASSQVVTKNTEAFF.

This clonotype showed up many times. The rearrangement links TRBV29-1 to TRBJ2-3, with TRBD2 identical over 7 bases. Per germline, CDR1 SQVTM and CDR2 ANQGSEA. The ends lost 6 bases at V and 4 bases at J; junction bases unmatched: 1. The CDR3 consists of 11 residues. The CDR3 DNA is TGCAGCGTGGGGGGGGCAGATACGCAGTATTTT. This encodes CSVGGADTQYF.

This clonotype occurred a few times. The CDR3 DNA sequence: TGCAGTGCAGTTTCCGGGACTAGCGGGAACAATGAGCAGTTCTTC. This translates into CSAVSGTSGNNEQFF. The rearrangement joins TRBV20-1 to TRBJ2-1, with 13 bases identical to TRBD2. Germline V lookup: CDR1 DFQATT, CDR2 SNEGSKA (reference sequence). Trimming removed 6 bases from V and 5 bases from J; junction bases left unmatched: 7. The CDR3 is made up of 15 amino acids.

This clonotype has just a few counts. The V gene is TRBV20-1, the J gene TRBJ2-1; TRBD1 matches 7 bases. The germline gives CDR1 DFQATT, CDR2 SNEGSKA (reference sequence). The CDR3 spans 18 residues. After removal of 3 bases from V and 0 bases from J, the junction contained 14 bases not matched to a gene. CDR3 in DNA: TGCAGTGCTAGCCGCTTAACGAGACAGGGTTCCTCCTACAATGAGCAGTTCTTC. Its protein product is CSASRLTRQGSSYNEQFF.

This clonotype was picked up a small number of times. The chain carries TRBV7-9 and TRBJ1-4; D gene unclear. Germline V gene sequence: CDR1 SEHNR, CDR2 FQNEAQ (reference sequence). This CDR3 comprises 16 residues. Trimming took 5 bases from V and 0 from J, leaving 13 bases between them. CDR3: CASSPGFTATNEKLFF. The CDR3 nucleotides read TGTGCCAGCAGCCCGGGATTTACCGCAACTAATGAAAAACTGTTTTTT.

This clonotype was recorded a few times. This chain links TRBV19 with TRBJ2-5; 8 bases line up with TRBD2. The CDR3 runs to 17 residues. Germline lookup yields CDR1 LNHDA and CDR2 SQIVND (reference sequence). V dropped 6 bases and J dropped 2; count of bases not matched to a gene: 14. The DNA for the CDR3 is TGTGCCAGTAGCCTCATTCTCCAGAAGCGGGAGCAAGAGACCCAGTACTTC. Translation: CASSLILQKREQETQYF.

This clonotype has more than one count but fewer than ten. The genes are TRBV6-2 or TRBV6-3 and TRBJ2-7; unclear D gene. Germline-derived CDR1 and CDR2 are MNHEY and SVGEGT. V gave up 2 bases and J gave up 0 bases, with 5 bases separating them. This CDR3 contains 13 residues. In DNA, the CDR3 is TGTGCCAGCAGTTACACGAGCTCCTACGAGCAGTACTTC. Amino acids: CASSYTSSYEQYF.

This clonotype was seen at least ten times. The chain uses TRBV5-1 and TRBJ2-7; 9 bases are a match to TRBD2. The CDR3 loop spans 14 amino acids. Germline CDR1 is SGHRS and CDR2 is YFSETQ. With 3 bases clipped from V and 3 bases from J, the junction kept 4 bases outside the gene matches. The CDR3 region is CASSWGLASYEQYV. The CDR3 DNA follows: TGCGCCAGCAGCTGGGGACTAGCAAGCTACGAGCAGTACGTC.

This clonotype was detected only a few times. The chain links TRBV7-2 to TRBJ2-7; D gene ambiguous. Germline-derived CDR1 and CDR2 are SGHTA and FQGNSA. The CDR3 runs 13 residues. V lost 0 bases and J 3 bases, leaving 6 bases between the germline ends. The CDR3 coding sequence is TGTGCCAGCAGCTTAGCCCCGATCTACGAGCAGTACGTC. Its translation is CASSLAPIYEQYV.

This clonotype was counted many times. This chain links TRBV20-1 with TRBJ2-6; 10 bases agree with TRBD1. After removal of 7 bases from V and 2 bases from J, the junction contained 2 bases not matched to a gene. CDR1 and CDR2 (germline): DFQATT, SNEGSKA (reference sequence). The CDR3 contains 14 residues. CDR3 sequence (DNA): TGCAGTGGGACAGGGGGTACTGGGGCCAACGTCCTGACTTTC. Its translation is CSGTGGTGANVLTF.

Only a few counts were recorded for this clonotype. The rearrangement uses TRBV30 and TRBJ1-1; no definite D call. This CDR3 contains 13 residues. CDR1 GTSNPN and CDR2 SVGIG come from the germline V gene (reference sequence). V was shortened by 3 bases and J by 4 bases, with 12 bases between the two germline ends. The CDR3 DNA reads TGTGCCTGGAGCGCCAGTCAGTTCACTGAAGCTTTCTTT. Residues: CAWSASQFTEAFF.

This clonotype has a count of ten or more. The chain links TRBV7-2 to TRBJ2-2, with D tentatively TRBD2 (5 bases). Trimming removed 2 bases at V and 0 bases at J, with 10 bases between. The CDR3 is made up of 16 amino acids. The germline V gene has CDR1 SGHTA and CDR2 FQGNSA. The CDR3 here is CASSLLSSPNTGELFF. CDR3 DNA: TGTGCCAGCAGCTTATTGTCTAGCCCGAACACCGGGGAGCTGTTTTTT.

This clonotype showed up many times. The chain has TRBV20-1 and TRBJ2-3; D is possibly TRBD2 (8 bases). CDR1 and CDR2 from the germline V gene are DFQATT and SNEGSKA (reference sequence). This CDR3 comprises 16 residues. The V end lost 3 bases, the J end lost 2 bases, and 18 bases lay between the germline ends. The CDR3 bases are TGCAGTGCTAGGGACAGGTTAGCGGGGTTCACAGATACGCAGTATTTT. Its protein is CSARDRLAGFTDTQYF.

This clonotype turned up a few times. The chain uses TRBV12-3 or TRBV12-4 and TRBJ2-7; D ambiguous. This CDR3 spans 13 amino acids. Deletions cut 6 bases from V and 4 bases from J, with 13 bases between. This chain's CDR3 is CASSLGRNYEQYV. DNA for the CDR3: TGTGCCAGCAGCCTTGGACGGAATTACGAGCAGTACGTC.

V is TRBV5-1 and J is TRBJ1-3; D not certain. Between the trimmed V and J ends, which lost 2 bases and 0 bases, there was a span of 9 bases. This CDR3 region has 15 residues. Germline-derived CDR1 and CDR2 are SGHRS and YFSETQ. CDR3 nucleotides: TGCGCCAGCAGCTTAGGAGACACCTCTGGAAACACCATATATTTT. It translates to CASSLGDTSGNTIYF.